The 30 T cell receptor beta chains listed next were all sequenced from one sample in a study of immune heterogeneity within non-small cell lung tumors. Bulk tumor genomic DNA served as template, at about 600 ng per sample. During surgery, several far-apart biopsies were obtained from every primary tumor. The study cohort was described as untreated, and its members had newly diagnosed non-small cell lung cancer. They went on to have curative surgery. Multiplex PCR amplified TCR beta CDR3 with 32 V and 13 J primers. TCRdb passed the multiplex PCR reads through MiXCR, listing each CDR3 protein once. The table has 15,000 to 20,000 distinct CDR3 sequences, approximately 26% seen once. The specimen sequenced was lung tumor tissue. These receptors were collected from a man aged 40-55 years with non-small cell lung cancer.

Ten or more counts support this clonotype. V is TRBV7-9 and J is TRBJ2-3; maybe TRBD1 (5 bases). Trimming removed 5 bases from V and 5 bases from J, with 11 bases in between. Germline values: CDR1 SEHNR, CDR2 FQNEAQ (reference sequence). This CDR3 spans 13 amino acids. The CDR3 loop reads CASSGRGLDTQYF. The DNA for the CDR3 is TGTGCCAGCAGCGGAAGGGGTTTAGATACGCAGTATTTT. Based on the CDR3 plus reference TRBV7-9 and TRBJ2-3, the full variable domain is DTGVSQNPRHKITKRGQNVTFRCDPISEHNRLYWYRQTLGQGPEFLTYFQNEAQLEKSRLLSDRFSAERPKGSFSTLEIQRTEQGDSAMYLCASSGRGLDTQYFGPGTRLTVL.

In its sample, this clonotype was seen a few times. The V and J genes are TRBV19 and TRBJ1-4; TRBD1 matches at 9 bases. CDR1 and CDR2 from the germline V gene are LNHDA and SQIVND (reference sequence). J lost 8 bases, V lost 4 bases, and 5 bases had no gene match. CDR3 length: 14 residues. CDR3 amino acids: CASSTSTGGEKLFF. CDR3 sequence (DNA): TGTGCCAGTAGTACCTCAACAGGGGGCGAAAAACTGTTTTTT.

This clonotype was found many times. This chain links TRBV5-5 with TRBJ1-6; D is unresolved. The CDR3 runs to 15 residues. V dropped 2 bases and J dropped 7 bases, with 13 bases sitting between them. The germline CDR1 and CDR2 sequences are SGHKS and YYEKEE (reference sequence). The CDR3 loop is CASSLSSTQNSPLHF. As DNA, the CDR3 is TGTGCCAGCAGCTTATCGTCGACACAGAATTCACCCCTCCACTTT. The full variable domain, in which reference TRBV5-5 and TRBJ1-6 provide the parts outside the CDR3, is DAGVTQSPTHLIKTRGQQVTLRCSPISGHKSVSWYQQVLGQGPQFIFQYYEKEERGRGNFPDRFSARQFPNYSSELNVNALLLGDSALYLCASSLSSTQNSPLHFGNGTRLTVT.

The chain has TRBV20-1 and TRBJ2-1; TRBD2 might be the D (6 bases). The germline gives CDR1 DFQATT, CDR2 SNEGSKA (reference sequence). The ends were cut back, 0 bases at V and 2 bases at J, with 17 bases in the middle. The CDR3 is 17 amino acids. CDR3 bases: TGCAGTGCTAGAGAGGTTAGCGGCCTTGGGGCCTACAATGAGCAGTTCTTC. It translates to CSAREVSGLGAYNEQFF.

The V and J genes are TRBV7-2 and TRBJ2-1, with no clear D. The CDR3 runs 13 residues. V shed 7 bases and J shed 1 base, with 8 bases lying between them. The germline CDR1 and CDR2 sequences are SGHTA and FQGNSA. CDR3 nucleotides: TGTGCCAGCAACTTTAATTCCTACAATGAGCAGTTCTTC. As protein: CASNFNSYNEQFF.

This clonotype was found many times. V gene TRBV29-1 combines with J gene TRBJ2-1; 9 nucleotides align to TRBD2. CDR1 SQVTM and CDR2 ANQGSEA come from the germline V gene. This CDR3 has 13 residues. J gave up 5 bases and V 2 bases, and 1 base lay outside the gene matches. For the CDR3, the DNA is TGCAGCGTTGAACCTAGCGGGGACAATGAGCAGTTCTTC. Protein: CSVEPSGDNEQFF.

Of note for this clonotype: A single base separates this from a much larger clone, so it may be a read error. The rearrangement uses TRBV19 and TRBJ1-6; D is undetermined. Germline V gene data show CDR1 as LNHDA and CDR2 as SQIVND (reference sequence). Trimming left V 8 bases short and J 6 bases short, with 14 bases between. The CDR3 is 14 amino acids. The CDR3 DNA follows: TGTGCCAGTGGCCCGACAAGGTTTAATTCACCCCTCCACTTT. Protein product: CASGPTRFNSPLHF.

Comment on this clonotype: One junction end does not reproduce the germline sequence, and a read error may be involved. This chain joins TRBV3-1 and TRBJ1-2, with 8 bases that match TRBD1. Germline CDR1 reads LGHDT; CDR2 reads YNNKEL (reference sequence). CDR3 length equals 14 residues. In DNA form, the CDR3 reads TGTGCCATCAGCCCTGGACAGGGATCGGGCGGCTACACCTTC. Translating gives CAISPGQGSGGYTF. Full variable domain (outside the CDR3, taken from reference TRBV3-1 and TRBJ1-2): DTAVSQTPKYLVTQMGNDKSIKCEQNLGHDTMYWYKQDSKKFLKIMFSYNNKELIINETVPNRFSPKSPDKAHLNLHINSLELGDSAVYFCAISPGQGSGGYTFGSGTRLTVV.

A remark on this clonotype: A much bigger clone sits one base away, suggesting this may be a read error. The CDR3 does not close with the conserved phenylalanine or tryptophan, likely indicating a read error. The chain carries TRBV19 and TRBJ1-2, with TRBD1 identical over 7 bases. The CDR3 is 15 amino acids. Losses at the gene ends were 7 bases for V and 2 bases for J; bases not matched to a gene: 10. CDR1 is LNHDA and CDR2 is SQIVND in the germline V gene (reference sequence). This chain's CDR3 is CASTPETGRNYGYTL. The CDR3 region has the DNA TGTGCCAGTACCCCAGAGACAGGGCGCAACTATGGCTACACCTTA.

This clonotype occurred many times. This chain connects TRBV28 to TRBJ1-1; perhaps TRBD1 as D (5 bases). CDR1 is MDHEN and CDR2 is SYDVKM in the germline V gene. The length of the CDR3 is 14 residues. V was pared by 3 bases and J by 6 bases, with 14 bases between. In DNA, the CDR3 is TGTGCCAGCAGTTTGGGGGGTATGAGAGCTGAAGCTTTCTTT. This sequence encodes CASSLGGMRAEAFF.

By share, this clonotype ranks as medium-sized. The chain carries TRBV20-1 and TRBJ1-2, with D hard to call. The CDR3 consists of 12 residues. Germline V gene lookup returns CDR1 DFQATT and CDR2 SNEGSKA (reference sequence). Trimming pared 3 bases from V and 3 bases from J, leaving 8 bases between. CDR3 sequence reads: CSASLSDYGYTF. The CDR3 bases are TGCAGTGCTAGTTTGTCTGACTATGGCTACACCTTC.

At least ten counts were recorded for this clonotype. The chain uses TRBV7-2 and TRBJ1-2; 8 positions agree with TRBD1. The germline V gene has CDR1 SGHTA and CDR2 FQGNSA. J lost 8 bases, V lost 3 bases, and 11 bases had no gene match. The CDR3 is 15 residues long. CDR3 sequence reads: CASSFSGTGALGYTF. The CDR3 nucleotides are TGTGCCAGCAGCTTTTCCGGGACAGGCGCGTTGGGCTACACCTTC. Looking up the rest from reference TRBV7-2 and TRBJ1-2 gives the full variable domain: GAGVSQSPSNKVTEKGKDVELRCDPISGHTALYWYRQSLGQGLEFLIYFQGNSAPDKSGLPSDRFSAERTGGSVSTLTIQRTQQEDSAVYLCASSFSGTGALGYTFGSGTRLTVV.

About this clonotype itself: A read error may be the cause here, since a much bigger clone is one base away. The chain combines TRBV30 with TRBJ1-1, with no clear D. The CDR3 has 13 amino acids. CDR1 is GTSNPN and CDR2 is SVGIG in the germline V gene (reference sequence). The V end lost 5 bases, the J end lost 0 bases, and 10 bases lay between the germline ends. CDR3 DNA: TGTGCCTGGGATGTCGTCTTGAACACTGAAGCTTTCTTT. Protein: CAWDVVLNTEAFF.

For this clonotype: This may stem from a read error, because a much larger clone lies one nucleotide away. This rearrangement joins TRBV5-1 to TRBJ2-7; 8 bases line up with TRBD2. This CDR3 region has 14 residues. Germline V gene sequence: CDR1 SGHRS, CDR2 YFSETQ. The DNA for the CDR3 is TGCGCCAGCAGCTCCGGGACTAGTGGCTACAAGCAGTACTTC. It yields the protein CASSSGTSGYKQYF.

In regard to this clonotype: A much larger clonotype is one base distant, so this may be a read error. CDR3 nucleotides: TGTACCAGCAGGACAGGTTATGATAGCAATCAGCCCCAGCATTTT. Protein: CTSRTGYDSNQPQHF. The V call is TRBV6-4, the J call TRBJ1-5, with 7 nucleotides matching TRBD1. The CDR3 spans 15 residues. Per germline, CDR1 MRHNA and CDR2 SNTAGT.

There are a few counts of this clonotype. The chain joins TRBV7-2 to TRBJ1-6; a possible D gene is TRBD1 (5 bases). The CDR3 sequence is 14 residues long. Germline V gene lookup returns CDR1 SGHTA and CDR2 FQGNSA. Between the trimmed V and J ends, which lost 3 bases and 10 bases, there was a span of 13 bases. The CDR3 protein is CASSFIRAKSPLHF. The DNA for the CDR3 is TGTGCCAGCAGCTTCATCAGGGCGAAGTCACCCCTCCACTTT.

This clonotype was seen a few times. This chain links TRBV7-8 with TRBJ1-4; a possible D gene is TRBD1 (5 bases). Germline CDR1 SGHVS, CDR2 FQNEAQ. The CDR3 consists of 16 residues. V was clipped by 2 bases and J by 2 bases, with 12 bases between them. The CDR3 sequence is CASSLSSGSTNEKLFF. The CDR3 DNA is TGTGCCAGCAGCTTATCGTCAGGGTCGACTAATGAAAAACTGTTTTTT.

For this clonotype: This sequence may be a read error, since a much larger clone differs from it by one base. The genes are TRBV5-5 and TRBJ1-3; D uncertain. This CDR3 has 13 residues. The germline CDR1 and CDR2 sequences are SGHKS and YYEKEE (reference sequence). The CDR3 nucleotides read TGTGCCAGTAGACCTCTCTCTGGAGACACCATATATTTT. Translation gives CASRPLSGDTIYF.

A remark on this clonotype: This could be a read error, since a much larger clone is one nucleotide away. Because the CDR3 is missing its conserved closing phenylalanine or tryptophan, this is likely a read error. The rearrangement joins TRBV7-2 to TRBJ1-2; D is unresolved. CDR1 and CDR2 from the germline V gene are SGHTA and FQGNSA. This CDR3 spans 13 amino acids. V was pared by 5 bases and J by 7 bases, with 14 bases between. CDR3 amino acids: CASSPTTARGYTL. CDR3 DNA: TGTGCCAGCAGCCCCACCACCGCTCGTGGCTACACCTTA.

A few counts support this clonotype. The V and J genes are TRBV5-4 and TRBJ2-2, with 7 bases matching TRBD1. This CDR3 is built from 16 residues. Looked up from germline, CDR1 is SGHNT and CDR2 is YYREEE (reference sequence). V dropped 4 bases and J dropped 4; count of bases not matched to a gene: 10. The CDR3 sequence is CASSKAHRGLTGELFF. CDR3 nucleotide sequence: TGTGCCAGCAGCAAGGCTCACAGGGGCCTCACCGGGGAGCTGTTTTTT.

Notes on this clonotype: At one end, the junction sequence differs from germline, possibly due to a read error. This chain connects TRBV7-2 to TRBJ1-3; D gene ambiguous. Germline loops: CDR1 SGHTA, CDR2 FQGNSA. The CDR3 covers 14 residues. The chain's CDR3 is CATSYREGGNTIYF. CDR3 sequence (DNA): TGTGCCACCAGCTACAGAGAGGGCGGAAACACCATATATTTT. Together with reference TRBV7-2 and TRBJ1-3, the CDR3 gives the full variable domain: GAGVSQSPSNKVTEKGKDVELRCDPISGHTALYWYRQSLGQGLEFLIYFQGNSAPDKSGLPSDRFSAERTGGSVSTLTIQRTQQEDSAVYLCATSYREGGNTIYFGEGSWLTVV.

CDR3 coding DNA: TGTGCCAGCAGCTTACCCCCAGCCTATACTCAGTTCTTC. Its translation is CASSLPPAYTQFF. The chain combines TRBV11-3 with TRBJ2-1; D is undetermined. The length of the CDR3 is 13 residues. V lost 2 bases and J 13 bases, leaving 15 bases between the germline ends. Germline loops: CDR1 SGHNT, CDR2 YENEEA.

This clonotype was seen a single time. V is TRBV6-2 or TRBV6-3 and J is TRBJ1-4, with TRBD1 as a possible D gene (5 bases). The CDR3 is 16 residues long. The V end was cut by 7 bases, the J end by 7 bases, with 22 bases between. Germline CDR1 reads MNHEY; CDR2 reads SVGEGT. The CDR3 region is CASTARAWGVGEKLFF. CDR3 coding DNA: TGTGCCAGCACTGCCCGGGCATGGGGGGTAGGTGAAAAACTGTTTTTT.

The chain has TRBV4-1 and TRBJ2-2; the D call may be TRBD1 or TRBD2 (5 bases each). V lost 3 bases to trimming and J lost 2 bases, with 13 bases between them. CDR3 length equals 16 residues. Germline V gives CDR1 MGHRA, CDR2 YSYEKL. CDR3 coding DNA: TGCGCCAGCAGCCAGGGACGGGTCATTAACACCGGGGAGCTGTTTTTT. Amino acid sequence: CASSQGRVINTGELFF.

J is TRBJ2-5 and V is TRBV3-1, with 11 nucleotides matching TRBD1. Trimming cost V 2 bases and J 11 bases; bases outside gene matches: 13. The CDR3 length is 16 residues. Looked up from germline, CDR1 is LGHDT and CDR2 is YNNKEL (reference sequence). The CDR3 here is CASSQRRGQGGDEQYF. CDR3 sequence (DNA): TGTGCCAGCAGCCAAAGAAGGGGACAGGGGGGCGATGAGCAGTACTTC.

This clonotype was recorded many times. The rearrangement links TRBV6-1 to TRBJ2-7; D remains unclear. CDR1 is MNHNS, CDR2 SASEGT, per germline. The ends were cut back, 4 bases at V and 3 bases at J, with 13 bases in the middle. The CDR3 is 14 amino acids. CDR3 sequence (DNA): TGTGCCAGCAGTGGAACAGTTCCCGACTACGAGCAGTACTTC. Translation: CASSGTVPDYEQYF.

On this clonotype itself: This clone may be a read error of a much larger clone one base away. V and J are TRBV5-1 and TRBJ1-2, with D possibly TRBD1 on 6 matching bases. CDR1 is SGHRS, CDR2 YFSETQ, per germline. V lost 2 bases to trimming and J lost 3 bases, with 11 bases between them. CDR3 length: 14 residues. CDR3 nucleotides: TGCGCCAGCAGCTTCAATCAGGGGCACTATGGCTACACCTTC. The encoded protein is CASSFNQGHYGYTF.

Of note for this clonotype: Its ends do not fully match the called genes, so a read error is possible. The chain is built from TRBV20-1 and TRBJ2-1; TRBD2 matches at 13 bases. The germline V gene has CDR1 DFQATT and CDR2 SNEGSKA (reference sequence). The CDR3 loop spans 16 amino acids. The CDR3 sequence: CGALRTSGSLHNEQFF. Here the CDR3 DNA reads TGCGGTGCTCTACGGACTAGCGGGAGTCTTCACAATGAGCAGTTCTTC.

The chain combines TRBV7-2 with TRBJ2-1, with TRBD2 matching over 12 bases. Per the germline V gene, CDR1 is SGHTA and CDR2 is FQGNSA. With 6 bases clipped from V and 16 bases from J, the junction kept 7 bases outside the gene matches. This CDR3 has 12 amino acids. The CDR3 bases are TGTGCCAGCAGGTCGACTAGCGGGAGAAAATTCTTC. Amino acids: CASRSTSGRKFF.

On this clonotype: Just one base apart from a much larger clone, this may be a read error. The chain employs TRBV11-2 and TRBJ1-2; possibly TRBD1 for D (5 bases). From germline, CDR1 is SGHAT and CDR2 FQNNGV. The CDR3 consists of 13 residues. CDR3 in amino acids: CASSGRGSYGCTF. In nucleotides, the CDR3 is TGTGCCAGCAGCGGGCGGGGCTCCTATGGCTGCACCTTC.